The 7 T cell receptor beta chains given below trace back to one sample, sequenced in a study of OX40 agonist ivuxolimab in advanced cancers. Here immunoSEQ multiplex PCR was the method, and the copy in TCRdb shows in-frame clones only, minus some. In the table there are fewer than 85,000 clones, over 80% of which are singletons. Specimen: CD4+ or CD8+ T cells sorted from blood, collected in a trial of the OX40 agonist ivuxolimab. The receptors come from an adult with an advanced solid tumor such as melanoma, head and neck, liver or kidney cancer.

This clone was counted once. This chain joins TRBV4-1 and TRBJ2-5, with 9 bases aligning to TRBD1. V lost 5 bases and J lost 7; bases outside the gene matches: 11. Germline lookup yields CDR1 MGHRA and CDR2 YSYEKL. The CDR3 covers 15 residues. The CDR3 here is CASSGTGFDGGTQYF. The CDR3 DNA reads as TGCGCCAGCAGCGGGACAGGGTTTGACGGTGGGACCCAGTACTTC.

The J gene is TRBJ1-3, the V gene TRBV25-1, with a weak D call TRBD1 (6 bases). Germline values: CDR1 MGHDK, CDR2 SYGVNS. Trimming took off 5 bases at V and 3 bases at J, with 14 bases between the two ends. This CDR3 spans 15 amino acids. The CDR3 here is CASSSGRGIGNTIYF. CDR3 nucleotides: TGTGCCAGCAGTTCGGGGAGGGGGATTGGAAACACCATATATTTT.

The CDR3 reads CASSVTSGTPSTQYF. The CDR3 DNA reads TGTGCCAGCAGCGTGACTAGCGGGACCCCCTCAACGCAGTATTTT. This chain links TRBV9 with TRBJ2-3, with TRBD2 matching 11 bases. The CDR3 length is 15 residues. Germline V gene lookup returns CDR1 SGDLS and CDR2 YYNGEE. V shed 2 bases, J shed 9 bases, and the junction held 8 bases outside the gene matches.

The rearrangement links TRBV5-1 to TRBJ2-7; 12 bases match TRBD2. The CDR3 contains 15 residues. Per germline, CDR1 SGHRS and CDR2 YFSETQ. With V trimmed by 2 bases and J by 3 bases, 3 bases remained unmatched. The CDR3 here is CASSLRTSGNYEQYF. DNA of the CDR3: TGCGCCAGCAGCTTACGGACTAGCGGGAACTACGAGCAGTACTTC.

The chain combines TRBV19 with TRBJ2-1; TRBD1 matches 9 bases. Germline assignment: CDR1 LNHDA and CDR2 SQIVND (reference sequence). This CDR3 contains 16 residues. V lost 1 base and J lost 6; bases outside the gene matches: 7. The CDR3, as DNA: TGTGCCAGTAGTATAGTACAGGGGGCCGGTTTCAATGAGCAGTTCTTC. Translating gives CASSIVQGAGFNEQFF.

The chain uses TRBV5-1 and TRBJ2-5; no clear D gene. V lost 0 bases, J lost 3 bases, and 9 bases lay in between. This CDR3 is 14 amino acids long. From germline, CDR1 is SGHRS and CDR2 YFSETQ. CDR3 protein: CASSLGLSEETQYF. CDR3 coding DNA: TGCGCCAGCAGCTTGGGGTTATCCGAAGAGACCCAGTACTTC. Drawing the rest from reference TRBV5-1 and TRBJ2-5, the complete variable domain is KAGVTQTPRYLIKTRGQQVTLSCSPISGHRSVSWYQQTPGQGLQFLFEYFSETQRNKGNFPGRFSGRQFSNSRSEMNVSTLELGDSALYLCASSLGLSEETQYFGPGTRLLVL.

In its sample, this clone was seen a few times. The chain uses TRBV13 and TRBJ2-7; 7 nucleotides match TRBD2. V lost 2 bases and J lost 4; bases outside the gene matches: 17. Germline V gene sequence: CDR1 PRHDT, CDR2 FYEKMQ (reference sequence). The CDR3 is 18 residues long. This chain's CDR3 is CASSLRKRDASIRYEQYF. DNA of the CDR3: TGTGCCAGCAGCTTAAGGAAGCGGGACGCTAGTATAAGGTACGAGCAGTACTTC.